This T cell receptor beta chain came from a study of molecular identifiers for immune sequencing clone quantification. Germline CDR1 reads GTSNPN; CDR2 reads SVGIG (reference sequence). CDR3 length equals 17 residues. Points from the study as a whole: Among effectors, clones above 20 RNA copies held over 98% of molecules; among naive cells, under 1%.

With listed TCR primers and previously described methods, bulk TCR libraries were prepared. TCRdb called the PCR reads again in MiXCR, with one record for every CDR3 protein. This sample has approximately 670,000 distinct CDR3 sequences; just under 20% occur once, and the top ten carry approximately 0.9%. To note about this clonotype: What it binds is unknown.

The receptor was derived from a human donor in good health. Some libraries in this study had Jurkat cell RNA spiked in. The sample taken for sequencing was naive CD8+ T cells from blood, with Jurkat cell RNA spiked in. The subset here: FACS-sorted CD8+CD4-CCR7+CD45RA+ naive T cells. The chain couples TRBV30 to TRBJ2-1; 8 positions match TRBD2. CDR3 in amino acids: CAHGGAGTSSSYNEQFF. For the CDR3, the DNA is TGTGCGCACGGGGGGGCCGGAACATCAAGCTCCTACAATGAGCAGTTCTTC.